This T cell receptor beta chain was recovered during a study of cytomegalovirus exposure and HLA in healthy donors. Worth noting for this clone: The antigen is undetermined.

Germline assignment: CDR1 LGHNT and CDR2 FRNRAP. The V gene lost 1 base and the J gene lost 3 bases, with 13 bases spanning the gap. The CDR3 covers 16 residues. General study results and limits: A list of more than 150 TCR beta chains associated with cytomegalovirus was given. CMV serostatus was the sole immune exposure information available.

The PCR employed 60 Vbeta primers together with 13 Jbeta primers. Here immunoSEQ multiplex PCR was the method, and the copy in TCRdb shows in-frame clones only, minus some. The sample lists around 200,000 clones, over 75% seen once, with 3% to 4.5% in the top ten. This chain links TRBV12-5 with TRBJ1-5, with a weak D call TRBD1 (6 bases). The sequence came from a man aged 45-65 years in good health and CMV-seronegative. Sequenced input: PBMCs. The CDR3 DNA is TGTGCTAGTGGTTTGGGGAAGCGGACAGTCAATCAGCCCCAGCATTTT. Translating it yields CASGLGKRTVNQPQHF.